A single sample gave rise to the 28 T cell receptor beta chains below, sequenced in a study of cytomegalovirus exposure and HLA in healthy donors. Using immunoSEQ multiplex PCR, the repertoire was profiled, and TCRdb retains in-frame clones only, with some absent. There are hundreds of thousands of clones in the sample; more than 85% occur only once, and more than 10% lies in the top ten. The sequencing input was PBMCs. These receptors were taken from a man between 18 and 35 years old in good health and CMV-seropositive.

V gene TRBV7-8 combines with J gene TRBJ1-1; a possible D gene is TRBD1 (5 bases). V gave up 3 bases and J gave up 4 bases, with 12 bases separating them. There are 14 residues in the CDR3. Germline V gene data show CDR1 as SGHVS and CDR2 as FQNEAQ. CDR3 sequence reads: CASSLQPRGTEAFF. Here the CDR3 DNA reads TGTGCCAGCAGCTTGCAGCCAAGGGGCACTGAAGCTTTCTTT.

V and J are TRBV4-1 and TRBJ2-1, with 16 bases identical to TRBD2. V lost 4 bases and J lost 7; bases outside the gene matches: 10. Germline values: CDR1 MGHRA, CDR2 YSYEKL. This CDR3 region has 18 residues. CDR3 nucleotides: TGCGCCAGCAGCCGGGGACTAGCGGGAGGGTGGTTGTTAAATGAGCAGTTCTTC. Its protein is CASSRGLAGGWLLNEQFF.

V and J are TRBV5-1 and TRBJ1-3; 7 bases line up with TRBD1. Trimming removed 5 bases from V and 0 bases from J; junction bases left unmatched: 5. In germline, CDR1 is SGHRS, CDR2 YFSETQ. CDR3 length: 15 residues. Here the CDR3 reads CASRRDSVSGNTIYF. The CDR3 DNA sequence: TGCGCCAGCAGACGGGACAGTGTCTCTGGAAACACCATATATTTT.

The CDR3 nucleotides are TGCAGCGTTCGCCAGGGTAGTGATTCGGGGGAGCTGTTTTTT. Translating it yields CSVRQGSDSGELFF. V is TRBV29-1 and J is TRBJ2-2, with D tentatively TRBD1 (5 bases). The CDR3 has 14 residues. The V end lost 5 bases, the J end lost 8 bases, and 18 bases lay between the germline ends. Germline V gives CDR1 SQVTM, CDR2 ANQGSEA.

The V and J genes are TRBV19 and TRBJ2-7; D could derive from TRBD1 or TRBD2 (7 bases each). In germline, CDR1 is LNHDA, CDR2 SQIVND (reference sequence). V was shortened by 5 bases and J by 11 bases, with 19 bases between the two germline ends. The CDR3 has 13 residues. The CDR3 sequence is CASSYQGGTEEYF. The CDR3 nucleotides read TGTGCCAGTAGTTATCAGGGGGGGACTGAGGAGTACTTC.

The CDR3 loop reads CASSFPDNNEQFF. The CDR3 bases are TGCGCCAGCAGCTTCCCCGATAACAATGAGCAGTTCTTC. The chain is built from TRBV5-1 and TRBJ2-1; D uncertain. This CDR3 is 13 amino acids long. The ends were cut back, 2 bases at V and 5 bases at J, with 8 bases in the middle. CDR1 is SGHRS, CDR2 YFSETQ, per germline.

This chain links TRBV27 with TRBJ2-4, with 9 positions matching TRBD2. V lost 2 bases to trimming and J lost 4 bases; unmatched junction nucleotides: 0. This CDR3 spans 14 amino acids. Germline V gene sequence: CDR1 MNHEY, CDR2 SMNVEV (reference sequence). This chain's CDR3 is CASSLSGGKNIQYF. For the CDR3, the DNA is TGTGCCAGCAGTTTAAGCGGGGGGAAAAACATTCAGTACTTC.

This clone was seen only a few times. The chain links TRBV18 to TRBJ1-1, with D unclear. Trimming cost V 2 bases and J 3 bases, with 13 bases left between them. CDR3 length: 15 residues. Germline values: CDR1 KGHSH, CDR2 LQKENI. The CDR3 nucleotides read TGTGCCAGCTCACCATCTCAGGAGGGTTACACTGAAGCTTTCTTT. Its translation is CASSPSQEGYTEAFF. Together with reference TRBV18 and TRBJ1-1, the CDR3 gives the full variable domain: NAGVMQNPRHLVRRRGQEARLRCSPMKGHSHVYWYRQLPEEGLKFMVYLQKENIIDESGMPKERFSAEFPKEGPSILRIQQVVRGDSAAYFCASSPSQEGYTEAFFGQGTRLTVV.

The chain carries TRBV5-6 and TRBJ2-1; possibly TRBD1 for D (5 bases). There are 18 residues in the CDR3. V was trimmed by 4 bases and J by 5 bases, leaving 25 bases between them. Looked up from germline, CDR1 is SGHDT and CDR2 is YYEEEE. The CDR3 DNA is TGTGCCAGCAGCGAGCAAGGACACCCTAGGGGCCAAGACAATGAGCAGTTCTTC. Its protein product is CASSEQGHPRGQDNEQFF.

J is TRBJ2-3 and V is TRBV29-1; possibly TRBD2 for D (6 bases). V dropped 7 bases and J dropped 0 bases, with 14 bases sitting between them. CDR1 SQVTM and CDR2 ANQGSEA come from the germline V gene. The length of the CDR3 is 14 residues. CDR3 amino acids: CSANLAPSTDTQYF. CDR3 sequence (DNA): TGCAGCGCGAACCTAGCGCCTAGCACAGATACGCAGTATTTT.

The rearrangement links TRBV9 to TRBJ2-3; no firm D call. The germline CDR1 and CDR2 sequences are SGDLS and YYNGEE. The CDR3 has 12 residues. Trimming removed 4 bases at V and 6 bases at J, with 9 bases between. The CDR3 DNA is TGTGCCAGCAGCTACATGGGGGATACGCAGTATTTT. It yields the protein CASSYMGDTQYF.

This clone was seen a few times. The chain is built from TRBV2 and TRBJ2-3; either TRBD1 or TRBD2 may fit D (5 bases each). V was pared by 6 bases and J by 0 bases, with 13 bases between. The CDR3 length is 15 residues. From germline, CDR1 is SNHLY and CDR2 FYNNEI. CDR3 in DNA: TGTGCCAGCAGCGTGTGGGGGAAAAGCACAGATACGCAGTATTTT. This codes for CASSVWGKSTDTQYF.

This clone was seen once. This chain joins TRBV6-6 and TRBJ2-3; 13 bases line up with TRBD2. After removal of 5 bases from V and 6 bases from J, the junction contained 2 bases not matched to a gene. CDR1 MNHNY and CDR2 SVGAGI come from the germline V gene (reference sequence). The CDR3 spans 14 residues. In DNA form, the CDR3 reads TGTGCCAGCAGTCTGACTAGCGGGAGGGATACGCAGTATTTT. Residues: CASSLTSGRDTQYF.

The chain joins TRBV15 to TRBJ2-3; D unclear. Deletions cut 5 bases from V and 6 bases from J, with 9 bases between. CDR3 length: 12 residues. Per germline, CDR1 LNHNV and CDR2 YYDKDF (reference sequence). DNA for the CDR3: TGTGCCACCAGCGTTAGGGTGGATACGCAGTATTTT. This codes for CATSVRVDTQYF. The full variable domain, completed using reference TRBV15 and TRBJ2-3, is DAMVIQNPRYQVTQFGKPVTLSCSQTLNHNVMYWYQQKSSQAPKLLFHYYDKDFNNEADTPDNFQSRRPNTSFCFLDIRSPGLGDTAMYLCATSVRVDTQYFGPGTRLTVL.

The V gene is TRBV14, the J gene TRBJ2-2; no clear D gene. V lost 1 base and J 6 bases, leaving 3 bases between the germline ends. This CDR3 region has 12 residues. The V gene's germline CDR1 is SGHDN and CDR2 FVKESK. CDR3 loop: CASSQAAGELFF. The CDR3 region has the DNA TGTGCCAGCAGCCAAGCGGCCGGGGAGCTGTTTTTT.

This rearrangement joins TRBV27 to TRBJ2-1; the D is unclear. The germline V gene encodes CDR1 MNHEY and CDR2 SMNVEV (reference sequence). This CDR3 contains 15 residues. Trimming removed 5 bases from V and 0 bases from J, with 11 bases in between. The CDR3 reads CASSKSASSYNEQFF. DNA of the CDR3: TGTGCCAGCAGTAAGAGCGCGAGCTCCTACAATGAGCAGTTCTTC.

This clone was seen just once. The rearrangement uses TRBV4-3 and TRBJ1-1; weak D call: TRBD1 (6 bases). From germline, CDR1 is LGHNA and CDR2 YSLEER. This CDR3 has 15 amino acids. The V and J ends lost 0 bases and 2 bases respectively, with 10 bases between them. This CDR3 is CASSQEPGTNTEAFF. In nucleotides, the CDR3 is TGCGCCAGCAGCCAAGAGCCGGGGACAAACACTGAAGCTTTCTTT.

The chain links TRBV13 to TRBJ2-7; D gene ambiguous. The V gene's germline CDR1 is PRHDT and CDR2 FYEKMQ (reference sequence). The germline V and J ends were trimmed by 4 bases and 5 bases, with 12 bases remaining between them. The CDR3 sequence is 13 residues long. The CDR3 here is CASSYQVFNEQYF. The CDR3 bases are TGTGCCAGCAGCTATCAGGTGTTCAACGAGCAGTACTTC.

The rearrangement links TRBV5-1 to TRBJ2-5; a weak D match, TRBD2 (5 bases). The V and J ends lost 1 base and 7 bases respectively, with 17 bases between them. Per germline, CDR1 SGHRS and CDR2 YFSETQ. CDR3 length equals 15 residues. The CDR3, as DNA: TGCGCCAGCAGCTTGCGGCAACACCCAGAGGGGACCCAGTACTTC. Its translation: CASSLRQHPEGTQYF.

The chain has TRBV2 and TRBJ2-2; perhaps TRBD2 as D (6 bases). Per the germline V gene, CDR1 is SNHLY and CDR2 is FYNNEI. There are 17 residues in the CDR3. V was pared by 8 bases and J by 4 bases, with 23 bases between. CDR3 region: CASVDPPGLAVTGELFF. The CDR3 nucleotides are TGTGCCAGCGTAGACCCACCGGGACTGGCGGTCACCGGGGAGCTGTTTTTT.

V and J are TRBV2 and TRBJ1-1, with TRBD1 matching over 9 bases. Germline-derived CDR1 and CDR2 are SNHLY and FYNNEI. The CDR3 spans 14 residues. Trimming at V came to 1 base and at J to 11 bases, leaving 8 bases not matched to a gene. The DNA of the CDR3 is TGTGCCAGCAGTGAAGGGTGGACAGGGGTTGTGGCTTTCTTT. This codes for CASSEGWTGVVAFF.

The gene calls are TRBV5-4 and TRBJ2-1; D not certain. The V end was cut by 0 bases, the J end by 7 bases, with 8 bases between. Germline V gives CDR1 SGHNT, CDR2 YYREEE (reference sequence). The CDR3 contains 13 residues. The CDR3 here is CASSLGLWNEQFF. CDR3 nucleotide sequence: TGTGCCAGCAGCTTGGGGCTCTGGAATGAGCAGTTCTTC.

Comment on this clone: Within the sample, other DNA sequences also encode this same CDR3. The DNA of the CDR3 is TGTGCCTGGAGTGTTCAAGTGAACTATGGCTACACCTTC. This sequence encodes CAWSVQVNYGYTF. The gene calls are TRBV30 and TRBJ1-2; D is unresolved. V lost 0 bases, J lost 2 bases, and 7 bases lay in between. The CDR3 spans 13 residues. CDR1 is GTSNPN and CDR2 is SVGIG in the germline V gene (reference sequence).

This clone was recorded only once. This chain connects TRBV4-1 to TRBJ2-7; a weak D match, TRBD2 (5 bases). V was clipped by 4 bases and J by 2 bases, with 9 bases between them. The V gene's germline CDR1 is MGHRA and CDR2 YSYEKL. This CDR3 comprises 13 residues. The CDR3 region has the DNA TGCGCCAGCAGCCTCCTAGCAACCTACGAGCAGTACTTC. It yields the protein CASSLLATYEQYF.

The chain links TRBV6-1 to TRBJ1-2, with a tentative D call TRBD1 (5 bases). V was cut by 4 bases and J by 8 bases, with 14 bases left in between. The CDR3 loop spans 13 amino acids. Germline lookup yields CDR1 MNHNS and CDR2 SASEGT. The CDR3 loop reads CASSGRGISGYTF. The CDR3 bases are TGTGCCAGCAGTGGACGGGGCATATCGGGCTACACCTTC.

The CDR3 bases are TGTGCCAGTAGTATGGCGACTAGAGGCACAGATACGCAGTATTTT. This translates into CASSMATRGTDTQYF. The chain links TRBV19 to TRBJ2-3; tentative D call: TRBD2 (6 bases). The germline gives CDR1 LNHDA, CDR2 SQIVND (reference sequence). Trimming shortened V by 3 bases and J by 1 base, and 11 bases separated the two germline ends. This CDR3 region has 15 residues. The variable domain in full, with the rest retrieved from reference TRBV19 and TRBJ2-3, is DGGITQSPKYLFRKEGQNVTLSCEQNLNHDAMYWYRQDPGQGLRLIYYSQIVNDFQKGDIAEGYSVSREKKESFPLTVTSAQKNPTAFYLCASSMATRGTDTQYFGPGTRLTVL.

This chain uses TRBV6-5 with TRBJ1-3; 7 bases are a match to TRBD1. Germline V gene sequence: CDR1 MNHEY, CDR2 SVGAGI. There are 16 residues in the CDR3. J gave up 4 bases and V 0 bases, and 6 bases lay outside the gene matches. This CDR3 is CASSYSGTVSGNTIYF. Written as DNA, the CDR3 is TGTGCCAGCAGTTACTCGGGGACAGTATCAGGAAACACCATATATTTT.

Here the CDR3 reads CASSLLGQGASANEKLFF. The DNA of the CDR3 is TGTGCCAGCAGTCTTCTGGGACAGGGGGCGTCTGCTAATGAAAAACTGTTTTTT. This chain uses TRBV28 with TRBJ1-4; TRBD1 matches 12 bases. This CDR3 has 18 amino acids. The V segment lost 5 bases and the J segment 3 bases; nucleotides outside the gene matches: 10. Germline V gene sequence: CDR1 MDHEN, CDR2 SYDVKM.